Below, one T cell receptor (beta chain) is given with its context. Its target is not known. The data were taken from a study of graft-versus-host responses after intestinal transplantation. Overall study context: Each of the recipients got a multivisceral, liver-intestinal, or isolated intestinal transplant. All recipients were given anti-thymocyte globulin induction, and tacrolimus and steroids were then administered for around three years. Study-wide results and limits: Subjects displaying graft-donor T cell macrochimerism possessed elevated graft-versus-host to host-versus-graft clonal ratios inside allografts. The recipient marrow held GvH clones, and some of them showed up first in ileum or blood.

The assay was immunoSEQ multiplex PCR, and TCRdb's table has in-frame clones only and misses some. Of about 40,000 clones listed, 85% to 95% are singletons. This CDR3 has 16 amino acids. Germline V CDR1 and CDR2: MNHNY, SVGAGI (reference sequence). This TCR came from a human donor who was the organ donor for an intestinal transplant. The specimen comprised unstimulated CD8+ T cells sorted from spleen or lymph node cells, sampled before transplant. The rearrangement links TRBV6-6 to TRBJ2-5; D may correspond to TRBD1 or TRBD2 (6 bases each). The end of the DNA aligns better with TRBJ2-7, so the J call may be wrong. The CDR3, as DNA: TGTGCCAGCAGTTTCAACAGGGACTTGGCCTCCTACGAGCAGTACTTC. It yields the protein CASSFNRDLASYEQYF.